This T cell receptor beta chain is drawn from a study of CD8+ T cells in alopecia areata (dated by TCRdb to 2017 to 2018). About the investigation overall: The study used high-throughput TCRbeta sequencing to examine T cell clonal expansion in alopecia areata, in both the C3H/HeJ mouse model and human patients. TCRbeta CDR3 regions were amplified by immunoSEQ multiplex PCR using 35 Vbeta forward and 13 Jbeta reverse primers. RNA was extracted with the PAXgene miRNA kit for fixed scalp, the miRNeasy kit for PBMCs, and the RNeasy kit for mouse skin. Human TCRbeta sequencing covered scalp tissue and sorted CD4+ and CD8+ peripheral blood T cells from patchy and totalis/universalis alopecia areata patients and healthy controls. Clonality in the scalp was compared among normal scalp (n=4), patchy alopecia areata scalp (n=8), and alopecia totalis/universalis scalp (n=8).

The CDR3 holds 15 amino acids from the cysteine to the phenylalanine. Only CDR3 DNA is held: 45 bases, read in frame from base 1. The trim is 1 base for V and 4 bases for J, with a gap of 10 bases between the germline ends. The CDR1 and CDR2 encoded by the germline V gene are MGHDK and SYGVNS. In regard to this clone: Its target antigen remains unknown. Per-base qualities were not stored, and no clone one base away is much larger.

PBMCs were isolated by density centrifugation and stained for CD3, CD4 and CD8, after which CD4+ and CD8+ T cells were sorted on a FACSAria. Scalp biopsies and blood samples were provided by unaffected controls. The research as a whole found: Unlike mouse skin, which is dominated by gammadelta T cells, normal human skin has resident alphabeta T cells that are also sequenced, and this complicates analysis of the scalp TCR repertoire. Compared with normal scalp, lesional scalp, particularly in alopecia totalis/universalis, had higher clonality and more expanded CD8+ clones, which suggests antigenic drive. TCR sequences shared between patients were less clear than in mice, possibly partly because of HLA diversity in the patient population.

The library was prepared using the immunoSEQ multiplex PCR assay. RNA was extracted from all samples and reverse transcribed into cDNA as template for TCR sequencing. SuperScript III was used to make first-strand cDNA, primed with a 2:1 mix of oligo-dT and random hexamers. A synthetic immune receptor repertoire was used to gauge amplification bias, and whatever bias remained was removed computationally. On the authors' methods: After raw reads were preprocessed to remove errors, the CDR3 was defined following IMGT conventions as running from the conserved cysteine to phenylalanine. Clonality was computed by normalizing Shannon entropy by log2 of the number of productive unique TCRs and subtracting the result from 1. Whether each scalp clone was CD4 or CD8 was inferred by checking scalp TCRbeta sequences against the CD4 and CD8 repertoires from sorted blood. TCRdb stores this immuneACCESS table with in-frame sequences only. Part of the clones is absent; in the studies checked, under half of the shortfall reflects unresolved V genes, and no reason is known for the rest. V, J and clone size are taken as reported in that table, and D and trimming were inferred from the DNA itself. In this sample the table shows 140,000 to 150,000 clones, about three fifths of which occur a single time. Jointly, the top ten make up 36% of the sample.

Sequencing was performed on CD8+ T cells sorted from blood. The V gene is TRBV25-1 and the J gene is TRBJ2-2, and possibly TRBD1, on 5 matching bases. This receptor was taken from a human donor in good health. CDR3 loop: CASSEWVGATGELFF. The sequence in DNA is TGTGCCAGCAGTGAATGGGTTGGGGCCACCGGGGAGCTGTTTTTT.